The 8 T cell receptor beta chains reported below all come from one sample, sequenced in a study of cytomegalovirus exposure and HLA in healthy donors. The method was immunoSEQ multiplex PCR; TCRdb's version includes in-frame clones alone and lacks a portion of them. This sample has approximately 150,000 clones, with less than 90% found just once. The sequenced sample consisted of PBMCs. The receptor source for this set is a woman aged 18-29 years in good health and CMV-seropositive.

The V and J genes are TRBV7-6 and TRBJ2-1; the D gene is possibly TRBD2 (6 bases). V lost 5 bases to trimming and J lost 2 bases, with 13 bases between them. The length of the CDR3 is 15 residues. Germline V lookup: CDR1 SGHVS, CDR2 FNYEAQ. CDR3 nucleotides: TGTGCCAGCAGCCCCGGGAGTTTGCCCTACAATGAGCAGTTCTTC. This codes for CASSPGSLPYNEQFF.

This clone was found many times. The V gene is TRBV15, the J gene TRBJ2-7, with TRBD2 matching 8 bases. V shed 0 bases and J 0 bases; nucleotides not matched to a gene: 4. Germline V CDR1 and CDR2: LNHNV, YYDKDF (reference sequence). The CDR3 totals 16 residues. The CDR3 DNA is TGTGCCACCAGCAGAGAGACGGGAGGGCTCTCCTACGAGCAGTACTTC. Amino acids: CATSRETGGLSYEQYF.

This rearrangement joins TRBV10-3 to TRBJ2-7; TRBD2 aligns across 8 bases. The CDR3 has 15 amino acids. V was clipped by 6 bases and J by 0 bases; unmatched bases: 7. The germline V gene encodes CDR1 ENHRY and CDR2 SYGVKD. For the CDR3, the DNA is TGTGCCATCAGGCAACTAGCGGCACCCTCCTACGAGCAGTACTTC. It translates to CAIRQLAAPSYEQYF.

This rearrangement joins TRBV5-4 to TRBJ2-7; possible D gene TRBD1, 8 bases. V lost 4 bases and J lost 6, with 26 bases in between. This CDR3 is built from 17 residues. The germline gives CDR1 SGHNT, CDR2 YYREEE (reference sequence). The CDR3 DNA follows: TGTGCCAGCAGCCGCTGGGGGGGAGGGACAGGTCGGGGCGAGCAGTACTTC. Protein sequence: CASSRWGGGTGRGEQYF.

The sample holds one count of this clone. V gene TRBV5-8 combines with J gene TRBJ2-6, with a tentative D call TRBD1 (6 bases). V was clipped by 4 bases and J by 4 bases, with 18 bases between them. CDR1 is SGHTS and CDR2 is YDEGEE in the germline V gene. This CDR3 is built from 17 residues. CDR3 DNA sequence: TGTGCCAGCAGCAACAGGGTAACTCGGGCCGGGGCCAACGTCCTGACTTTC. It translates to CASSNRVTRAGANVLTF.

CDR3 nucleotide sequence: TGTGCCATCAGTTCTAGTGCCGAGCAGTACTTC. This translates into CAISSSAEQYF. The gene calls are TRBV10-3 and TRBJ2-7, with D uncertain. Germline V gene sequence: CDR1 ENHRY, CDR2 SYGVKD. V was shortened by 5 bases and J by 6 bases, with 8 bases between the two germline ends. The CDR3 spans 11 residues.

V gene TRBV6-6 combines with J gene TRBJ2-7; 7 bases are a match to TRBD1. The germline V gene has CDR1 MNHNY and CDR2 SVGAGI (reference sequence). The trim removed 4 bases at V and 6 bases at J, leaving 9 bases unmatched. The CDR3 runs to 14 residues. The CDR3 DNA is TGTGCCAGCAGTTCCCAGGGGGTTGAGGCCGAGCAGTACTTC. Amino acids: CASSSQGVEAEQYF.

In DNA form, the CDR3 reads TGTGCCAGCAGCTTTGGGACAACTACCTACGAGCAGTACTTC. Residues: CASSFGTTTYEQYF. V usage is TRBV7-6 and J usage is TRBJ2-7, with a possible D match to TRBD1 (6 bases). V was pared by 3 bases and J by 2 bases, with 11 bases between. This CDR3 is built from 14 residues. Looked up from germline, CDR1 is SGHVS and CDR2 is FNYEAQ.